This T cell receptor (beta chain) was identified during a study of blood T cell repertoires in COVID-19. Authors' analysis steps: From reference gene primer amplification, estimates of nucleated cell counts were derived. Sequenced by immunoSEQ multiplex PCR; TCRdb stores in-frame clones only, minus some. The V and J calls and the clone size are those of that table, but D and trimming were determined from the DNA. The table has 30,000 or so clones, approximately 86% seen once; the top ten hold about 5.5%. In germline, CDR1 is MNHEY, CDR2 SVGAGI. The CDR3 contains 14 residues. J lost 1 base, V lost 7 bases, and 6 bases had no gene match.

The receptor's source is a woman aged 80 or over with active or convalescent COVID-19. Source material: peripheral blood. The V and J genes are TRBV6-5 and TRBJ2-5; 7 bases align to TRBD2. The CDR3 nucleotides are TGTGCCAGCACCGAGTGGGGGGGCCAAGAGACCCAGTACTTC. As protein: CASTEWGGQETQYF.